The 24 T cell receptor beta chains below come from one sample, sequenced in a study of PD-L1 blockade in urothelial cancer. The time point was: pretreatment peripheral blood. Assay used: immunoSEQ multiplex PCR; TCRdb lists only in-frame clones, some missing. The sample has roughly 51,000 clones, 70% to 80% seen once; the top ten hold about 10%. This specimen was PBMCs, taken around atezolizumab (anti-PD-L1) treatment. The receptors were sampled from a man between 65 and 85 years old with urothelial cancer.

The chain couples TRBV5-1 to TRBJ1-2; D might be TRBD1 (5 bases). Germline lookup yields CDR1 SGHRS and CDR2 YFSETQ. This CDR3 region has 14 residues. V was trimmed by 0 bases and J by 7 bases, leaving 13 bases between them. The CDR3 sequence: CASSLGAGMFGYTF. CDR3 bases: TGCGCCAGCAGCTTGGGTGCAGGGATGTTTGGCTACACCTTC. Combining the CDR3 with reference TRBV5-1 and TRBJ1-2 gives the whole variable domain KAGVTQTPRYLIKTRGQQVTLSCSPISGHRSVSWYQQTPGQGLQFLFEYFSETQRNKGNFPGRFSGRQFSNSRSEMNVSTLELGDSALYLCASSLGAGMFGYTFGSGTRLTVV.

This rearrangement joins TRBV5-4 to TRBJ2-5; TRBD2 agrees at 13 bases. Trimming cost V 2 bases and J 1 base; bases outside gene matches: 2. Germline V CDR1 and CDR2: SGHNT, YYREEE (reference sequence). This CDR3 has 16 residues. The CDR3 here is CASSLGLAGAQETQYF. The CDR3 nucleotides read TGTGCCAGCAGCTTAGGACTAGCGGGAGCCCAAGAGACCCAGTACTTC.

The CDR3 DNA reads TGCGCCAGCAGCCATACAGGGGGATTTAGCAATCAGCCCCAGCATTTT. Its translation: CASSHTGGFSNQPQHF. The chain has TRBV4-1 and TRBJ1-5; TRBD1 matches at 8 bases. CDR1 is MGHRA, CDR2 YSYEKL, per germline. V lost 3 bases to trimming and J lost 0 bases; unmatched junction nucleotides: 4. The length of the CDR3 is 16 residues.

The V call is TRBV6-1, the J call TRBJ1-2; 10 bases match TRBD1. This CDR3 is built from 18 residues. Trimming at V came to 0 bases and at J to 5 bases, leaving 12 bases not matched to a gene. Germline V gene sequence: CDR1 MNHNS, CDR2 SASEGT. In DNA form, the CDR3 reads TGTGCCAGCAGTGAAGCCGAACGGGGGACAGGGGAAGGGTATGGCTACACCTTC. This codes for CASSEAERGTGEGYGYTF.

The chain is built from TRBV5-6 and TRBJ1-2; D call uncertain. This CDR3 spans 14 amino acids. The V end lost 4 bases, the J end lost 7 bases, and 17 bases lay between the germline ends. CDR1 SGHDT and CDR2 YYEEEE come from the germline V gene. CDR3 coding DNA: TGTGCCAGCAGCCTGGCGGCCGGGGAGGGTGGCTACACCTTC. It codes for CASSLAAGEGGYTF.

The V gene is TRBV6-6, the J gene TRBJ1-4; 10 bases map to TRBD1. The trim removed 5 bases at V and 6 bases at J, leaving 6 bases unmatched. The CDR3 sequence is 15 residues long. Per germline, CDR1 MNHNY and CDR2 SVGAGI (reference sequence). The CDR3 is CASSTKGQGDEKLFF. In DNA form, the CDR3 reads TGTGCCAGCAGTACTAAAGGACAGGGGGATGAAAAACTGTTTTTT.

The chain is built from TRBV30 and TRBJ1-5; 8 positions match TRBD1. V was clipped by 0 bases and J by 6 bases; unmatched bases: 4. The CDR3 covers 14 residues. The germline gives CDR1 GTSNPN, CDR2 SVGIG (reference sequence). CDR3: CAWSVQGGIQPQHF. CDR3 in DNA: TGTGCCTGGAGTGTACAGGGGGGGATTCAGCCCCAGCATTTT.

The chain employs TRBV5-1 and TRBJ2-1, with 8 bases matching TRBD1. This CDR3 has 17 amino acids. Germline assignment: CDR1 SGHRS and CDR2 YFSETQ. With V trimmed by 0 bases and J by 7 bases, 12 bases remained unmatched. The CDR3 spells CASSLETGGQGANEQFF. The CDR3 DNA is TGCGCCAGCAGCTTGGAAACAGGAGGGCAGGGGGCGAATGAGCAGTTCTTC.

The V gene is TRBV2, the J gene TRBJ2-5; 8 bases fit TRBD2. The CDR3 covers 17 residues. CDR1 is SNHLY and CDR2 is FYNNEI in the germline V gene. Trimming at V came to 2 bases and at J to 2 bases, leaving 10 bases not matched to a gene. Here the CDR3 DNA reads TGTGCCAGCAGTGAAAAGTGGTTGACTAGCGCTCAAGAGACCCAGTACTTC. Translation gives CASSEKWLTSAQETQYF.

This chain joins TRBV5-5 and TRBJ2-1; 11 nucleotides agree with TRBD1. CDR3 length: 15 amino acids. V dropped 4 bases and J dropped 5; count of bases not matched to a gene: 5. Germline assignment: CDR1 SGHKS and CDR2 YYEKEE (reference sequence). The DNA of the CDR3 is TGTGCCAGCAGCAGGGGACAGGGGGTCGACAATGAGCAGTTCTTC. Its translation: CASSRGQGVDNEQFF.

V and J are TRBV5-4 and TRBJ1-1, with a tentative D call TRBD1 (5 bases). Germline V gene lookup returns CDR1 SGHNT and CDR2 YYREEE (reference sequence). The V end was cut by 4 bases, the J end by 5 bases, with 12 bases between. The CDR3 covers 13 residues. CDR3 residues: CASSGAGRTEAFF. CDR3 in DNA: TGTGCCAGCAGCGGGGCCGGGAGGACTGAAGCTTTCTTT.

The chain combines TRBV19 with TRBJ1-3, with 7 bases identical to TRBD1. Trimming at V came to 7 bases and at J to 0 bases, leaving 9 bases not matched to a gene. From germline, CDR1 is LNHDA and CDR2 SQIVND (reference sequence). The CDR3 is 16 amino acids. CDR3 residues: CASTRRQGGSGNTIYF. CDR3 bases: TGTGCCAGTACTCGGAGACAGGGCGGCTCTGGAAACACCATATATTTT.

The chain uses TRBV30 and TRBJ2-7; D gene unclear. The CDR3 totals 12 residues. The germline gives CDR1 GTSNPN, CDR2 SVGIG (reference sequence). Trimming stripped 0 bases from V and 3 bases from J, with 6 bases between. The CDR3 bases are TGTGCCTGGAGTGTGGTCGGCTACGAGCAGTACTTC. Translated: CAWSVVGYEQYF.

This chain links TRBV27 with TRBJ2-7; D might be TRBD2 (6 bases). Germline CDR1 and CDR2: MNHEY and SMNVEV (reference sequence). The CDR3 contains 13 residues. The V and J ends lost 2 bases and 4 bases respectively, with 9 bases between them. The CDR3 sequence: CASSLGGQYEQYF. CDR3 coding DNA: TGTGCCAGCAGTTTAGGAGGGCAGTACGAGCAGTACTTC.

The CDR3 region is CASSPRTGYEQYF. CDR3 nucleotide sequence: TGTGCCAGCAGTCCGCGGACAGGGTACGAGCAGTACTTC. The chain couples TRBV6-6 to TRBJ2-7; 8 bases align to TRBD1. Germline loops: CDR1 MNHNY, CDR2 SVGAGI (reference sequence). The V and J ends lost 5 bases and 4 bases, in that order; junction bases with no gene match: 4. The CDR3 runs to 13 residues.

V is TRBV5-6 and J is TRBJ2-3; 15 nucleotides line up with TRBD2. The CDR3 extends over 16 amino acids. J gave up 5 bases and V 4 bases, and 5 bases lay outside the gene matches. Germline V lookup: CDR1 SGHDT, CDR2 YYEEEE. The chain's CDR3 is CASSPRTSGRGDTQYF. The CDR3 DNA is TGTGCCAGCAGCCCCAGGACTAGCGGGAGGGGAGATACGCAGTATTTT.

The chain employs TRBV5-1 and TRBJ2-1; D perhaps matches TRBD2 (5 bases). The CDR3 loop spans 13 amino acids. V was clipped by 0 bases and J by 9 bases, with 10 bases between them. Germline values: CDR1 SGHRS, CDR2 YFSETQ. The CDR3 sequence: CASSLGESGEQFF. Written as DNA, the CDR3 is TGCGCCAGCAGCTTGGGGGAGTCAGGTGAGCAGTTCTTC.

In its sample, this clone was seen a few times. The V call is TRBV7-3, the J call TRBJ1-1; TRBD1 aligns across 7 bases. The CDR3 sequence is 14 residues long. The germline V gene encodes CDR1 SGHTA and CDR2 FQGTGA. Trimming removed 7 bases from V and 3 bases from J; junction bases left unmatched: 8. The CDR3 coding sequence is TGTGCCAGCACCAACCCAGGGGGGCACACTGAAGCTTTCTTT. Its translation is CASTNPGGHTEAFF.

Relative to its sample, this clone is medium-sized. This chain connects TRBV19 to TRBJ1-5; maybe TRBD1 (5 bases). Trimming took 0 bases from V and 1 from J, leaving 7 bases between them. Germline CDR1 LNHDA, CDR2 SQIVND (reference sequence). The CDR3 is made up of 15 amino acids. The CDR3 DNA follows: TGTGCCAGTAGTATAGAAGGGGCCAGCAATCAGCCCCAGCATTTT. Translation: CASSIEGASNQPQHF. Together with reference TRBV19 and TRBJ1-5, the CDR3 gives the full variable domain: DGGITQSPKYLFRKEGQNVTLSCEQNLNHDAMYWYRQDPGQGLRLIYYSQIVNDFQKGDIAEGYSVSREKKESFPLTVTSAQKNPTAFYLCASSIEGASNQPQHFGDGTRLSIL.

The V and J genes are TRBV28 and TRBJ1-4; D is ambiguous. In germline, CDR1 is MDHEN, CDR2 SYDVKM. This CDR3 comprises 13 residues. Between the trimmed V and J ends, which lost 8 bases and 8 bases, there was a span of 15 bases. CDR3 sequence (DNA): TGTGCCAGCTGCTTAGGAGCCGGAGAAAAACTGTTTTTT. It translates to CASCLGAGEKLFF.

The chain employs TRBV7-6 and TRBJ2-2, with 9 bases lining up with TRBD1. Germline loops: CDR1 SGHVS, CDR2 FNYEAQ. The CDR3 runs to 17 residues. V was clipped by 2 bases and J by 3 bases; unmatched bases: 7. CDR3 DNA sequence: TGTGCCAGCAGCTTATACGGAAGGACAGGGGACACCGGGGAGCTGTTTTTT. Its translation is CASSLYGRTGDTGELFF.

V usage is TRBV5-4 and J usage is TRBJ1-2, with 7 positions matching TRBD1. The CDR3 length is 17 residues. V dropped 4 bases and J dropped 6; count of bases not matched to a gene: 18. Germline CDR1 is SGHNT and CDR2 is YYREEE (reference sequence). CDR3 region: CASSRTGVEGRRNGYTF. DNA for the CDR3: TGTGCCAGCAGCCGAACAGGGGTAGAAGGCCGTCGGAATGGCTACACCTTC.

The chain uses TRBV11-2 and TRBJ2-2, with D uncertain. CDR3 length: 16 amino acids. CDR1 is SGHAT, CDR2 FQNNGV, per germline. Trimming took 0 bases from V and 0 from J, leaving 8 bases between them. Written as DNA, the CDR3 is TGTGCCAGCAGCTTAGATTCTTCGGCGAACACCGGGGAGCTGTTTTTT. It translates to CASSLDSSANTGELFF. The full variable domain, completed using reference TRBV11-2 and TRBJ2-2, is EAGVAQSPRYKIIEKRQSVAFWCNPISGHATLYWYQQILGQGPKLLIQFQNNGVVDDSQLPKDRFSAERLKGVDSTLKIQPAKLEDSAVYLCASSLDSSANTGELFFGEGSRLTVL.

The chain joins TRBV6-1 to TRBJ2-7, with 8 bases identical to TRBD1. Trimming took 7 bases from V and 7 from J; bases not matched to a gene: 9. Germline assignment: CDR1 MNHNS and CDR2 SASEGT. The CDR3 totals 13 residues. The DNA of the CDR3 is TGTGCCAGCAATGAGGCAGGGGGCTTTGAGCAGTACTTC. Amino acids: CASNEAGGFEQYF.